This T cell receptor beta chain was obtained from a study of shared clonotypes between healthy human individuals. V shed 6 bases and J 7 bases; nucleotides not matched to a gene: 7. Germline V gene data show CDR1 as MNHEY and CDR2 as SVGAGI. The CDR3 is made up of 14 amino acids. A word on this clone: Its antigen is currently unknown.

General study results and limits: It was anticipated that sequencing depth would influence how many clonotypes donors shared.

Terminally differentiated effector memory CD45RA+ cells were excluded by CCR7 positive selection of CD45RO-negative cells. Measured with immunoSEQ multiplex PCR; TCRdb has only the in-frame clones, and not every one. Among approximately 1.9 million clones listed, around 95% were seen once. The sample comprised naive CD8+ T cells from PBMCs. The sequence derives from a man younger than 35 in good health. Some clones in this sample may be carry-over from other donors' samples. This chain joins TRBV6-5 and TRBJ2-2; 8 bases map to TRBD1. Written as DNA, the CDR3 is TGTGCCAGCAGCCCCGACAGGGGCGGCGGGGAGCTGTTTTTT. It codes for CASSPDRGGGELFF.